The 19 T cell receptor beta chains given below trace back to one sample, sequenced in a study of somatic mutations in cytotoxic T cells in rheumatoid arthritis. Measured with immunoSEQ multiplex PCR; TCRdb has only the in-frame clones, and not every one. This sample has 27,000 or so clones, with about 88% found just once. The sequenced sample was CD8+ T cells sorted from blood. The receptors come from an adult with rheumatoid arthritis.

This clone was seen just once. The J gene is TRBJ2-3, the V gene TRBV7-9; perhaps TRBD1 as D (6 bases). Germline V gene data show CDR1 as SEHNR and CDR2 as FQNEAQ (reference sequence). The CDR3 length is 13 residues. V was clipped by 8 bases and J by 4 bases, with 13 bases between them. The CDR3, as DNA: TGTGCCAGCCGGGACAAATCATCAGATACGCAGTATTTT. Its protein is CASRDKSSDTQYF.

The chain recombines TRBV4-2 with TRBJ1-4, with D perhaps TRBD1 (6 bases). CDR1 is LGHNA, CDR2 YNFKEQ, per germline. V lost 0 bases and J lost 6, with 14 bases in between. The CDR3 consists of 16 residues. This CDR3 is CASSQDRWGADEKLFF. CDR3 DNA sequence: TGTGCCAGCAGCCAAGATCGGTGGGGGGCTGATGAAAAACTGTTTTTT.

This chain joins TRBV5-6 and TRBJ1-2, with 12 positions matching TRBD1. This CDR3 is built from 18 residues. Germline V gene data show CDR1 as SGHDT and CDR2 as YYEEEE. The V and J ends lost 0 bases and 7 bases, in that order; junction bases with no gene match: 13. In nucleotides, the CDR3 is TGTGCCAGCAGCTTGGTGGGACAGGGGGCTTCCGTCTTCGGTGGCTACACCTTC. This codes for CASSLVGQGASVFGGYTF. Supplemented by reference TRBV5-6 and TRBJ1-2, the full variable domain reads DAGVTQSPTHLIKTRGQQVTLRCSPKSGHDTVSWYQQALGQGPQFIFQYYEEEERQRGNFPDRFSGHQFPNYSSELNVNALLLGDSALYLCASSLVGQGASVFGGYTFGSGTRLTVV.

The gene calls are TRBV5-4 and TRBJ1-2; TRBD1 agrees at 8 bases. Per germline, CDR1 SGHNT and CDR2 YYREEE (reference sequence). This CDR3 spans 14 amino acids. The V segment lost 0 bases and the J segment 2 bases; nucleotides outside the gene matches: 0. The CDR3 nucleotides are TGTGCCAGCAGCTTGGGGACAGGGAACTATGGCTACACCTTC. Protein: CASSLGTGNYGYTF.

This clone was recorded once. The V gene is TRBV10-2, the J gene TRBJ1-2; D unresolved. The germline V gene has CDR1 WSHSY and CDR2 SAAADI. The CDR3 contains 11 residues. Trimming stripped 6 bases from V and 5 bases from J, with 7 bases between. The CDR3 nucleotides are TGCGCCAGCAGAAGAGAGTATGGCTACACCTTC. It encodes CASRREYGYTF.

The CDR3 bases are TGTGCCAGCAGCTTGACGAGGGCCGGGGAGCTGTTTTTT. As protein: CASSLTRAGELFF. The chain couples TRBV5-6 to TRBJ2-2; a possible D gene is TRBD2 (5 bases). This CDR3 comprises 13 residues. The V end was cut by 1 base, the J end by 6 bases, with 7 bases between. Germline assignment: CDR1 SGHDT and CDR2 YYEEEE. The whole variable domain, remainder taken from reference TRBV5-6 and TRBJ2-2, is DAGVTQSPTHLIKTRGQQVTLRCSPKSGHDTVSWYQQALGQGPQFIFQYYEEEERQRGNFPDRFSGHQFPNYSSELNVNALLLGDSALYLCASSLTRAGELFFGEGSRLTVL.

This sequence joins TRBV4-1 and TRBJ1-5; D is uncertain. CDR3 length equals 15 residues. CDR1 and CDR2 from the germline V gene are MGHRA and YSYEKL. Trimming removed 4 bases at V and 5 bases at J, with 15 bases between. The CDR3 sequence is CASSLTTHGDQPQHF. The CDR3 nucleotides are TGCGCCAGCAGCCTAACCACTCATGGGGATCAGCCCCAGCATTTT.

Only one count was recorded for this clone. The chain employs TRBV2 and TRBJ2-7; tentatively, D is TRBD1 (7 bases). There are 15 residues in the CDR3. Germline V gene data show CDR1 as SNHLY and CDR2 as FYNNEI. Trimming took 6 bases from V and 2 from J, leaving 17 bases between them. The CDR3 here is CASREPGGYTYEQYF. In DNA, the CDR3 is TGTGCCAGCAGAGAACCAGGGGGGTATACCTACGAGCAGTACTTC.

This clone was counted between two and nine times. The chain has TRBV2 and TRBJ1-1, with a possible D match to TRBD1 (5 bases). In germline, CDR1 is SNHLY, CDR2 FYNNEI. CDR3 length: 11 residues. V was clipped by 6 bases and J by 10 bases, with 12 bases between them. In nucleotides, the CDR3 is TGTGCCAGCAGAGAGGGGAGAGCAGCTTTCTTT. Its translation: CASREGRAAFF.

In its sample, this clone was seen once. The junction and the germline gene differ at one end; a read error may be behind it. The chain couples TRBV14 to TRBJ2-3; D might be TRBD2 (5 bases). CDR1 and CDR2 from the germline V gene are SGHDN and FVKESK. The CDR3 has 15 residues. The CDR3 region has the DNA TGTGCCAGCAGCCCTTTGTCCGCTAGCACAGATACGCGGTATTTT. As protein: CASSPLSASTDTRYF.

The chain's CDR3 is CASLQGLSYEQYF. CDR3 in DNA: TGTGCCAGCTTGCAGGGTCTCTCCTACGAGCAGTACTTC. The genes are TRBV6-1 and TRBJ2-7; TRBD1 might be the D (5 bases). Trimming left V 8 bases short and J 0 bases short, with 11 bases between. The CDR3 runs 13 residues. The germline CDR1 and CDR2 sequences are MNHNS and SASEGT.

The chain has TRBV10-3 and TRBJ2-1; 10 positions agree with TRBD2. CDR1 and CDR2 from the germline V gene are ENHRY and SYGVKD. This CDR3 comprises 15 residues. V gave up 6 bases and J gave up 4 bases; unmatched junction bases: 6. In DNA, the CDR3 is TGTGCCATCAGCGATGATAGCGGGGGGTACAATGAGCAGTTCTTC. Amino acid sequence: CAISDDSGGYNEQFF.

The gene calls are TRBV27 and TRBJ2-4; 8 positions match TRBD2. CDR1 MNHEY and CDR2 SMNVEV come from the germline V gene (reference sequence). This CDR3 is 16 amino acids long. V was clipped by 4 bases and J by 0 bases; unmatched bases: 5. CDR3: CASSSRGGLAKNIQYF. DNA for the CDR3: TGTGCCAGCAGTTCACGGGGGGGTTTAGCCAAAAACATTCAGTACTTC.

This chain links TRBV5-6 with TRBJ2-5; tentative D call: TRBD1 (6 bases). Germline V CDR1 and CDR2: SGHDT, YYEEEE. This CDR3 region has 15 residues. The V end was cut by 3 bases, the J end by 2 bases, with 14 bases between. The CDR3 sequence: CASSSGQSRQETQYF. The CDR3, as DNA: TGTGCCAGCAGCTCTGGACAGTCGAGGCAAGAGACCCAGTACTTC.

The chain employs TRBV19 and TRBJ2-7; 13 nucleotides line up with TRBD2. CDR1 is LNHDA and CDR2 is SQIVND in the germline V gene (reference sequence). V dropped 4 bases and J dropped 4; count of bases not matched to a gene: 4. The CDR3 is 15 residues long. The DNA of the CDR3 is TGTGCCAGTAGTACAAGACTAGCGGGGGGATACGAGCAGTACTTC. Translated, it gives CASSTRLAGGYEQYF.

The chain uses TRBV7-2 and TRBJ2-3, with D perhaps given as TRBD1 or TRBD2 (6 bases each). Per germline, CDR1 SGHTA and CDR2 FQGNSA. The CDR3 is made up of 16 amino acids. The V gene lost 5 bases and the J gene lost 2 bases, with 17 bases spanning the gap. This chain's CDR3 is CASSRNAWGATDTQYF. The DNA for the CDR3 is TGTGCCAGCAGCCGTAATGCGTGGGGGGCCACAGATACGCAGTATTTT.

The chain carries TRBV27 and TRBJ2-7, with D perhaps TRBD2 (5 bases). Deletions cut 6 bases from V and 2 bases from J, with 14 bases between. Germline lookup yields CDR1 MNHEY and CDR2 SMNVEV (reference sequence). This CDR3 has 14 residues. The CDR3 DNA follows: TGTGCCAGCAGCCCAATATCCGGGACCTACGAGCAGTACTTC. Its translation: CASSPISGTYEQYF.

This sequence joins TRBV11-2 and TRBJ2-3, with D perhaps matching TRBD1 (6 bases). The CDR3 length is 15 residues. The V gene's germline CDR1 is SGHAT and CDR2 FQNNGV. The germline V and J ends were trimmed by 5 bases and 7 bases, with 19 bases remaining between them. The CDR3 spells CASSDRAIDRNTQYF. The CDR3, as DNA: TGTGCCAGCAGCGACCGTGCAATAGACAGGAATACGCAGTATTTT. The full variable domain, with the rest looked up from reference TRBV11-2 and TRBJ2-3, is EAGVAQSPRYKIIEKRQSVAFWCNPISGHATLYWYQQILGQGPKLLIQFQNNGVVDDSQLPKDRFSAERLKGVDSTLKIQPAKLEDSAVYLCASSDRAIDRNTQYFGPGTRLTVL.

The chain links TRBV7-3 to TRBJ2-1, with D possibly matching TRBD1 (6 bases). CDR1 and CDR2 from the germline V gene are SGHTA and FQGTGA. Between the trimmed V and J ends, which lost 6 bases and 4 bases, there was a span of 10 bases. This CDR3 contains 13 residues. This CDR3 reads CASSLGQYNEQFF. Here the CDR3 DNA reads TGTGCCAGCAGTCTTGGACAGTACAATGAGCAGTTCTTC.